The following is a T cell receptor (beta chain) sequence with its context. Its antigen remains unidentified. This entry comes from a study of OX40 agonist ivuxolimab in advanced cancers. Method: immunoSEQ multiplex PCR; TCRdb's copy keeps in-frame clones and lacks some. The table lists 52,000 or so clones, over 80% of them singletons, with over 0.55% in the top ten. This CDR3 is 16 amino acids long. Trimming shortened V by 3 bases and J by 3 bases, and 14 bases separated the two germline ends. Germline values: CDR1 KGHSH, CDR2 LQKENI. Whole-study results and caveats: Researchers report that CD8+ T cells had, on average, more expanded clones than CD4+.

The genes are TRBV18 and TRBJ2-2; tentative D call: TRBD1 (5 bases). The sample was CD4+ or CD8+ T cells sorted from blood, taken in a trial of the OX40 agonist ivuxolimab. The clonotype originates from an adult with an advanced solid tumor such as melanoma, head and neck, liver or kidney cancer. The CDR3 coding sequence is TGTGCCAGCTCACCGCTCAGGGCCGGTGACACCGGGGAGCTGTTTTTT. Translating it yields CASSPLRAGDTGELFF.